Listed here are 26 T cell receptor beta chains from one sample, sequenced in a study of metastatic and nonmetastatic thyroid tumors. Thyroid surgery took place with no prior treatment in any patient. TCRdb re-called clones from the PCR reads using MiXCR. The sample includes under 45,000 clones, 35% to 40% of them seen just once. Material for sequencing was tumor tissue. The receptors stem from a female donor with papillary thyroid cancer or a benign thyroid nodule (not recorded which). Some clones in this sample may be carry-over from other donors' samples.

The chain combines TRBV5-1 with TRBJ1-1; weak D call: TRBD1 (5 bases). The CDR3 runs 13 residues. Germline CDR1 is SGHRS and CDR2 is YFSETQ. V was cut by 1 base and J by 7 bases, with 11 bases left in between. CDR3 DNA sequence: TGCGCCAGCAGCTTGCAGTATGACAGTGAAGCTTTCTTT. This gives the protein CASSLQYDSEAFF.

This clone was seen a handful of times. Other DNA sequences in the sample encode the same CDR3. This CDR3 reads CASSIGQGTGELFF. In nucleotides, the CDR3 is TGTGCCAGTAGTATCGGACAGGGAACGGGGGAGCTGTTTTTT. The chain is built from TRBV19 and TRBJ2-2, with TRBD1 matching 8 bases. The CDR3 covers 14 residues. From germline, CDR1 is LNHDA and CDR2 SQIVND (reference sequence). Trimming took 3 bases from V and 8 from J; bases not matched to a gene: 5.

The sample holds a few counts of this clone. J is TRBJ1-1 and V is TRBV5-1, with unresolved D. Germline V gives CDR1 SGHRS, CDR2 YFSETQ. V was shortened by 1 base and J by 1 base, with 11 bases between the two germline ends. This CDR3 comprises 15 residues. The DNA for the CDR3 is TGCGCCAGCAGCTTGTCGTGGTTCGGGAACACTGAAGCTTTCTTT. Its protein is CASSLSWFGNTEAFF.

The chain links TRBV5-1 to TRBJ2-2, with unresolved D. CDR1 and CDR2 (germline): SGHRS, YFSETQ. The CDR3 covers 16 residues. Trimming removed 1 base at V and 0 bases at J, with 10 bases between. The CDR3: CASSLSTAANTGELFF. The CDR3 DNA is TGCGCCAGCAGCTTGTCCACCGCAGCGAACACCGGGGAGCTGTTTTTT.

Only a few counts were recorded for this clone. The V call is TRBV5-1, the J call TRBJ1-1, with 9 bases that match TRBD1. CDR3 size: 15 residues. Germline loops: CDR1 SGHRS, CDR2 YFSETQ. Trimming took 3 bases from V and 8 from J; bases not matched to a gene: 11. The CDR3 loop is CASSSGTGSSLEAFF. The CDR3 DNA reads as TGCGCCAGCAGCTCAGGGACAGGGAGTTCCCTAGAAGCTTTCTTT.

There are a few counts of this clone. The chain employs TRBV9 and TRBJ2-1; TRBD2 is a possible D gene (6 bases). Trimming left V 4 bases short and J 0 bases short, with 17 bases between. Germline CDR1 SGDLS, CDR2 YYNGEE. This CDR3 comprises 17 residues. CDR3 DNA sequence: TGTGCCAGCAGCCCTTTTAGCGGCGACGGCTCCTACAATGAGCAGTTCTTC. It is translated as CASSPFSGDGSYNEQFF.

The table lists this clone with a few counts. The CDR3, as DNA: TGCAGTGCCGCGACGACTAGATCCCACGAGCAGTACTTC. This translates into CSAATTRSHEQYF. J is TRBJ2-7 and V is TRBV20-1, with a possible D match to TRBD2 (6 bases). CDR1 DFQATT and CDR2 SNEGSKA come from the germline V gene (reference sequence). Trimming stripped 6 bases from V and 5 bases from J, with 17 bases between. The CDR3 is made up of 13 amino acids.

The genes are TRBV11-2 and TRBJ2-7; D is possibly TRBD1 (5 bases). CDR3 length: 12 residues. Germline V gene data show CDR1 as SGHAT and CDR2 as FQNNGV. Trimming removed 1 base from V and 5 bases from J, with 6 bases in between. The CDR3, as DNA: TGTGCCAGCAGCTTAGTACAGGACGAGCAGTACTTC. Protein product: CASSLVQDEQYF.

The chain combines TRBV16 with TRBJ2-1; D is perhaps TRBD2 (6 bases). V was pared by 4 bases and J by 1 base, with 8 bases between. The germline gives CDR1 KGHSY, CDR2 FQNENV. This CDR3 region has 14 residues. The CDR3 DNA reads TGTGCCAGCAGCCCGGCGGGATCCTACAATGAGCAGTTCTTC. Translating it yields CASSPAGSYNEQFF.

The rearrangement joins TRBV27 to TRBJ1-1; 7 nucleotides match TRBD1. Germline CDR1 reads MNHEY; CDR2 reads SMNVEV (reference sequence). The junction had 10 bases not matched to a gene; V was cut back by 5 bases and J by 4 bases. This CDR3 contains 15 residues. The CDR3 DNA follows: TGTGCCAGCAGTGGATACAGGGGAGGGGCCACTGAAGCTTTCTTT. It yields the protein CASSGYRGGATEAFF.

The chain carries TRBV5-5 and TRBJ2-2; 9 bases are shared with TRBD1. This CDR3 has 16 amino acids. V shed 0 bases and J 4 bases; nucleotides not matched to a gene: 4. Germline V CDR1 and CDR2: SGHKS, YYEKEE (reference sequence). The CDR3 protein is CASSLGTGVTTGELFF. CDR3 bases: TGTGCCAGCAGCTTGGGGACAGGGGTTACCACCGGGGAGCTGTTTTTT.

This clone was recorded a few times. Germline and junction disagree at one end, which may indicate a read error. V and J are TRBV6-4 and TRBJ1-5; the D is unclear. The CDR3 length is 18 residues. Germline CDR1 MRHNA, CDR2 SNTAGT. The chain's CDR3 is CASSYSRRYFNSNQPQHF. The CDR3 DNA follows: TGTGCCAGCAGTTACTCCCGCAGGTACTTTAATAGCAATCAGCCCCAGCATTTT.

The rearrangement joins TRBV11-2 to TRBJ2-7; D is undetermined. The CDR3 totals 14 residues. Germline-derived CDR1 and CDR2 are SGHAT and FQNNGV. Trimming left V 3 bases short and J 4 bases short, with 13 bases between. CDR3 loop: CASSFRQDGYEQYF. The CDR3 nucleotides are TGTGCCAGCAGCTTTCGGCAGGACGGTTACGAGCAGTACTTC. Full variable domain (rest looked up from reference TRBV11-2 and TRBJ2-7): EAGVAQSPRYKIIEKRQSVAFWCNPISGHATLYWYQQILGQGPKLLIQFQNNGVVDDSQLPKDRFSAERLKGVDSTLKIQPAKLEDSAVYLCASSFRQDGYEQYFGPGTRLTVT.

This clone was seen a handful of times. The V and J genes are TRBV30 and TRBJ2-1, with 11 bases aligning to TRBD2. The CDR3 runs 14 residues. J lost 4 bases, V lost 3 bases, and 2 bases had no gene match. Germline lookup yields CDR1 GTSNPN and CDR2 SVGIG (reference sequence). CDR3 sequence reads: CAWRGTSGYNEQFF. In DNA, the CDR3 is TGTGCCTGGAGGGGGACTAGCGGATACAATGAGCAGTTCTTC.

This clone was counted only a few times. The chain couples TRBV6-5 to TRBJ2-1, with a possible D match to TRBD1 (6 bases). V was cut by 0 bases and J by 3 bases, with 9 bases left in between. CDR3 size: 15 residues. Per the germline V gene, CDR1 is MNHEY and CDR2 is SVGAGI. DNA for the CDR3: TGTGCCAGCAGTTACTCTGGGGGCGTCTACAATGAGCAGTTCTTC. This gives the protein CASSYSGGVYNEQFF.

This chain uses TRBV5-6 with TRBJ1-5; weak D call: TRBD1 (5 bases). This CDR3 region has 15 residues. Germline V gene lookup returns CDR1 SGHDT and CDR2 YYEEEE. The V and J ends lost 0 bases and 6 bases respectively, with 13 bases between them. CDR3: CASSLGGIGSQPQHF. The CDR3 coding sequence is TGTGCCAGCAGCTTGGGGGGGATTGGTAGTCAGCCCCAGCATTTT.

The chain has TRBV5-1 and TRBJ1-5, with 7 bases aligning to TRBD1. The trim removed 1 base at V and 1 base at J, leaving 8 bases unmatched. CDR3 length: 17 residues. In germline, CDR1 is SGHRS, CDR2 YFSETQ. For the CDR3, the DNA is TGCGCCAGCAGCTTGAGCCCGACAGGGAAGAGCAATCAGCCCCAGCATTTT. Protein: CASSLSPTGKSNQPQHF.

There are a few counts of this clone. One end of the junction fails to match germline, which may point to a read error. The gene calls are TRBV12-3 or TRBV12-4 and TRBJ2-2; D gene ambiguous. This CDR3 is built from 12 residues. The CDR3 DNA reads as TGTGCCAGCAGCTTAGTCACCGGGGAGCTGTTTTTT. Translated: CASSLVTGELFF.

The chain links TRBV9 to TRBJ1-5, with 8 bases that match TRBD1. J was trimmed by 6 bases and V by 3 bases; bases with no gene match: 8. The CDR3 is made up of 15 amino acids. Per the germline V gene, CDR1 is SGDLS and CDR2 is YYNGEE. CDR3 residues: CASSGGAGGSQPQHF. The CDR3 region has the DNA TGTGCCAGCAGCGGAGGGGCAGGGGGCAGTCAGCCCCAGCATTTT.

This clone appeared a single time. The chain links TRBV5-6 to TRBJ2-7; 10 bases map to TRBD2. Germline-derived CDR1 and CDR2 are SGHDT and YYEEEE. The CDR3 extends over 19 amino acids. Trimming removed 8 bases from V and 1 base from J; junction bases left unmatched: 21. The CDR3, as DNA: TGTGCCAGTAGCACCGGGGAGACGCGTGATAGCGGGAGGTCCTACGAGCAGTACTTC. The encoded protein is CASSTGETRDSGRSYEQYF.

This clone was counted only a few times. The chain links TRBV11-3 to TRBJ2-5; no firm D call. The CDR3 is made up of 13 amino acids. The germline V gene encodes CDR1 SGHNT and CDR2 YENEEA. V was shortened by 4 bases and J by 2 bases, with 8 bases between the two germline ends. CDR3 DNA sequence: TGTGCCAGCAGCTCCTGGAAGCAAGAGACCCAGTACTTC. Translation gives CASSSWKQETQYF.

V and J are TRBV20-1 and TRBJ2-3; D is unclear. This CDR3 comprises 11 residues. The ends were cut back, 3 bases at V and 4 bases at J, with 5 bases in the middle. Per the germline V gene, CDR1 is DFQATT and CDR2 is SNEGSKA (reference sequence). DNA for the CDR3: TGCAGTGCTAGTCCAGCAGATACGCAGTATTTT. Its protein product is CSASPADTQYF.

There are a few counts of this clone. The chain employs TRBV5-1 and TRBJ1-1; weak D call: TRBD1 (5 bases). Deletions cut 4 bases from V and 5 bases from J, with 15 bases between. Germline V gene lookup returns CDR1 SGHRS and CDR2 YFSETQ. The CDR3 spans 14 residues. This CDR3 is CASSPVGVRTEAFF. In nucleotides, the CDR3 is TGCGCCAGCAGCCCGGTGGGGGTGAGGACTGAAGCTTTCTTT.

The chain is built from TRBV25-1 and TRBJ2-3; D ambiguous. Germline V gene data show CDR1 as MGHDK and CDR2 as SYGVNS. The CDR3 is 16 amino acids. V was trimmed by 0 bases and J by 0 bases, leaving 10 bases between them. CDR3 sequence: CASSEYGITSTDTQYF. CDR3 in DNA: TGTGCCAGCAGTGAATATGGCATCACTAGCACAGATACGCAGTATTTT.

The CDR3 loop is CASSIYGRGETQYF. CDR3 DNA sequence: TGTGCCAGTAGTATATACGGCAGGGGAGAGACCCAGTACTTC. V is TRBV19 and J is TRBJ2-5; TRBD1 might be the D (6 bases). The CDR3 runs to 14 residues. Trimming shortened V by 2 bases and J by 4 bases, and 11 bases separated the two germline ends. Germline values: CDR1 LNHDA, CDR2 SQIVND (reference sequence).

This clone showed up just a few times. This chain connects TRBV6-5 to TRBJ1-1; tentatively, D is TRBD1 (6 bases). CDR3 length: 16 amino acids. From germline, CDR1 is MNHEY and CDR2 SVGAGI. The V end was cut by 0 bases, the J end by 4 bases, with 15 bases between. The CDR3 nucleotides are TGTGCCAGCAGTTACTCGGCGGGGGGCGCGGGCACTGAAGCTTTCTTT. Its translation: CASSYSAGGAGTEAFF.